This TCR beta chain appears in the sequencing data of a study of blood T cell repertoires in COVID-19. Sequencing used immunoSEQ multiplex PCR; TCRdb keeps in-frame clones, though not all of them. Of some 530,000 clones in the sample, approximately 83% were seen once. This clone appeared once. CDR3 size: 16 residues. Looked up from germline, CDR1 is PRHDT and CDR2 is FYEKMQ (reference sequence). Trimming pared 4 bases from V and 1 base from J, leaving 15 bases between. The chain carries TRBV13 and TRBJ2-3, with a tentative D call TRBD1 (6 bases). The TCR originated in a human donor in a cohort sampled during active COVID-19. The source material was peripheral blood. The CDR3 DNA is TGTGCCAGCAGCTCCAGGGGCCCTGGGGGCACAGATACGCAGTATTTT. This encodes CASSSRGPGGTDTQYF. The full variable domain, with the rest looked up from reference TRBV13 and TRBJ2-3, is AAGVIQSPRHLIKEKRETATLKCYPIPRHDTVYWYQQGPGQDPQFLISFYEKMQSDKGSIPDRFSAQQFSDYHSELNMSSLELGDSALYFCASSSRGPGGTDTQYFGPGTRLTVL.